The 32 T cell receptor beta chains below were found in one sample sequenced in a study of blood T cell repertoires in COVID-19. Sequenced by immunoSEQ multiplex PCR; TCRdb stores in-frame clones only, minus some. The sample includes roughly 380,000 clones, around nine tenths of them seen just once. Specimen: peripheral blood. The source of these receptors is a woman aged 40-49 years with COVID-19, enrolled during active disease.

This sequence joins TRBV7-8 and TRBJ2-3; D might be TRBD2 (6 bases). The germline CDR1 and CDR2 sequences are SGHVS and FQNEAQ. The length of the CDR3 is 21 residues. The germline V and J ends were trimmed by 3 bases and 4 bases, with 32 bases remaining between them. CDR3 in DNA: TGTGCCAGCAGCTTCACAGCCCCCCTTCCTTCAGGGAAAAGGAGGGCAGATACGCAGTATTTT. Amino acid sequence: CASSFTAPLPSGKRRADTQYF.

The rearrangement uses TRBV19 and TRBJ2-3, with TRBD2 matching 14 bases. This CDR3 comprises 17 residues. V shed 3 bases, J shed 0 bases, and the junction held 2 bases outside the gene matches. Germline loops: CDR1 LNHDA, CDR2 SQIVND (reference sequence). The CDR3 reads CASSMTSGGASTDTQYF. In nucleotides, the CDR3 is TGTGCCAGTAGTATGACTAGCGGGGGGGCTAGCACAGATACGCAGTATTTT.

The V gene is TRBV28, the J gene TRBJ1-1, with D hard to call. The CDR3 totals 14 residues. CDR1 is MDHEN and CDR2 is SYDVKM in the germline V gene. V shed 1 base and J shed 4 bases, with 10 bases lying between them. The CDR3 protein is CASSLSRRSTEAFF. In DNA, the CDR3 is TGTGCCAGCAGTTTATCTCGGAGAAGCACTGAAGCTTTCTTT.

The chain combines TRBV5-6 with TRBJ1-6; 9 positions match TRBD1. Germline CDR1 reads SGHDT; CDR2 reads YYEEEE. The CDR3 spans 16 residues. After removal of 1 base from V and 6 bases from J, the junction contained 5 bases not matched to a gene. The CDR3 region is CASSLTGQGRNSPLHF. The DNA for the CDR3 is TGTGCCAGCAGCTTGACGGGACAGGGCCGTAATTCACCCCTCCACTTT.

This clone appeared a few times. The V and J genes are TRBV18 and TRBJ1-6; weak D call: TRBD1 (5 bases). The V gene's germline CDR1 is KGHSH and CDR2 LQKENI. V lost 5 bases, J lost 10 bases, and 21 bases lay in between. CDR3 length equals 16 residues. The CDR3 nucleotides are TGTGCCAGCTCAATCCGGGGGACCCAGGTCGAATCACCCCTCCACTTT. Its protein product is CASSIRGTQVESPLHF.

The chain recombines TRBV5-1 with TRBJ1-3, with D possibly TRBD1 on 5 matching bases. From germline, CDR1 is SGHRS and CDR2 YFSETQ. Trimming took off 4 bases at V and 3 bases at J, with 17 bases between the two ends. The CDR3 covers 16 residues. The CDR3 protein is CASSASMLGVGNTIYF. The DNA of the CDR3 is TGCGCCAGCAGCGCCTCAATGCTAGGGGTTGGAAACACCATATATTTT.

Note on this clone: A read error may be the cause here, since a much bigger clone is one base away. The sample holds other DNA sequences that translate to the same CDR3. The V and J genes are TRBV4-3 and TRBJ1-2; 9 nucleotides align to TRBD1. The CDR3 consists of 16 residues. Germline lookup yields CDR1 LGHNA and CDR2 YSLEER. The CDR3 sequence is CASSHFGQGQSYGYTF. Written as DNA, the CDR3 is TGCGCCAGCAGCCATTTCGGACAGGGGCAGAGCTATGGCTACACCTTT.

The chain employs TRBV5-4 and TRBJ1-4, with 9 positions matching TRBD1. Trimming at V came to 3 bases and at J to 0 bases, leaving 6 bases not matched to a gene. Germline lookup yields CDR1 SGHNT and CDR2 YYREEE (reference sequence). The CDR3 is made up of 17 amino acids. CDR3 sequence (DNA): TGTGCCAGCAGCTCGAGACAGGGGGTTGCAACTAATGAAAAACTGTTTTTT. Amino acid sequence: CASSSRQGVATNEKLFF.

The genes are TRBV11-1 and TRBJ1-1; 7 bases are a match to TRBD1. The trim removed 1 base at V and 8 bases at J, leaving 10 bases unmatched. The germline gives CDR1 SGHAT, CDR2 FQDESV (reference sequence). The CDR3 length is 15 residues. The CDR3 coding sequence is TGTGCCAGCAGCTTAGTGGACAGGAAGACAGACGAAGCTTTCTTT. This encodes CASSLVDRKTDEAFF. Full variable domain (missing parts from reference TRBV11-1 and TRBJ1-1): EAEVAQSPRYKITEKSQAVAFWCDPISGHATLYWYRQILGQGPELLVQFQDESVVDDSQLPKDRFSAERLKGVDSTLKIQPAELGDSAMYLCASSLVDRKTDEAFFGQGTRLTVV.

J is TRBJ2-5 and V is TRBV5-1; the match to TRBD1 covers 9 bases. The CDR3 runs to 17 residues. Germline-derived CDR1 and CDR2 are SGHRS and YFSETQ. V shed 4 bases, J shed 5 bases, and the junction held 15 bases outside the gene matches. CDR3 region: CASSPTTGTGTGETQYF. CDR3 sequence (DNA): TGCGCCAGCAGCCCTACTACCGGGACAGGGACCGGGGAGACCCAGTACTTC.

The sample holds many counts of this clone. The CDR3: CASSPQGLDNSPLHF. The CDR3 DNA follows: TGTGCCAGCAGTCCCCAGGGGTTGGATAATTCACCCCTCCACTTT. The chain is built from TRBV2 and TRBJ1-6, with D perhaps matching TRBD1 (6 bases). The V gene lost 5 bases and the J gene lost 5 bases, with 13 bases spanning the gap. Germline CDR1 SNHLY, CDR2 FYNNEI. This CDR3 is 15 amino acids long.

This chain connects TRBV5-1 to TRBJ1-3; D is ambiguous. Germline CDR1 is SGHRS and CDR2 is YFSETQ. V was pared by 3 bases and J by 8 bases, with 15 bases between. The CDR3 runs to 14 residues. CDR3 bases: TGCGCCAGCAGCTCAACCCCCGGGTCGGACACCATATATTTT. Translation: CASSSTPGSDTIYF.

The chain is built from TRBV27 and TRBJ1-2; a weak D match, TRBD1 (5 bases). The CDR3 loop spans 12 amino acids. Germline V gene lookup returns CDR1 MNHEY and CDR2 SMNVEV (reference sequence). The germline V and J ends were trimmed by 7 bases and 1 base, with 7 bases remaining between them. The CDR3 DNA is TGTGCCAGCAAGGACAATAACTATGGCTACACCTTC. This sequence encodes CASKDNNYGYTF.

The chain uses TRBV21-1 and TRBJ2-7; TRBD1, as called in the table, went unchecked against the DNA. TRBV21-1 is designated a pseudogene. The CDR3 contains 21 residues. CDR3 nucleotides: TGTGCCAGCAGCAAAAGCCGGTTTGGGGGTTTTGACAGGGGGCAATTCTACGAGCAGTACTTC. Translation gives CASSKSRFGGFDRGQFYEQYF.

The chain recombines TRBV5-1 with TRBJ1-1; D is possibly TRBD1 (6 bases). V was shortened by 2 bases and J by 6 bases, with 11 bases between the two germline ends. The CDR3 consists of 13 residues. Germline V gene lookup returns CDR1 SGHRS and CDR2 YFSETQ. This chain's CDR3 is CASSFDRIAEAFF. CDR3 coding DNA: TGCGCCAGCAGCTTCGACAGGATCGCTGAAGCTTTCTTT.

This clone was counted only a few times. This chain joins TRBV2 and TRBJ2-7, with D tentatively TRBD1 (6 bases). CDR3 size: 15 residues. The germline CDR1 and CDR2 sequences are SNHLY and FYNNEI. Trimming took off 4 bases at V and 0 bases at J, with 13 bases between the two ends. CDR3 residues: CASSANRENSYEQYF. The CDR3 DNA sequence: TGTGCCAGCAGTGCCAACAGGGAAAACTCCTACGAGCAGTACTTC.

The chain links TRBV15 to TRBJ1-6; 10 bases line up with TRBD1. Trimming took 2 bases from V and 7 from J; bases not matched to a gene: 5. The CDR3 runs to 16 residues. The germline V gene encodes CDR1 LNHNV and CDR2 YYDKDF (reference sequence). The CDR3: CATSRNPGQGNSPLHF. CDR3 DNA sequence: TGTGCCACCAGCAGAAACCCGGGACAGGGGAATTCACCCCTCCACTTT.

The CDR3 protein is CASSVKKVGDTEAFF. CDR3 nucleotides: TGCGCCAGCAGCGTCAAAAAGGTAGGGGACACTGAAGCTTTCTTT. The V and J genes are TRBV5-1 and TRBJ1-1; perhaps TRBD1 as D (5 bases). This CDR3 comprises 15 residues. Germline-derived CDR1 and CDR2 are SGHRS and YFSETQ. Deletions cut 4 bases from V and 3 bases from J, with 16 bases between. Supplemented by reference TRBV5-1 and TRBJ1-1, the full variable domain reads KAGVTQTPRYLIKTRGQQVTLSCSPISGHRSVSWYQQTPGQGLQFLFEYFSETQRNKGNFPGRFSGRQFSNSRSEMNVSTLELGDSALYLCASSVKKVGDTEAFFGQGTRLTVV.

The V call is TRBV30, the J call TRBJ2-3, with 8 bases that match TRBD2. The CDR3 loop spans 13 amino acids. Trimming at V came to 8 bases and at J to 0 bases, leaving 4 bases not matched to a gene. Germline V gene lookup returns CDR1 GTSNPN and CDR2 SVGIG (reference sequence). The chain's CDR3 is CARGGGSTDTQYF. The CDR3 DNA is TGTGCCCGGGGCGGGGGGAGCACAGATACGCAGTATTTT.

V usage is TRBV29-1 and J usage is TRBJ2-7; 7 bases are a match to TRBD2. V was pared by 4 bases and J by 2 bases, with 2 bases of the junction left unmatched. This CDR3 is 12 amino acids long. Germline loops: CDR1 SQVTM, CDR2 ANQGSEA. CDR3 residues: CSVAGGAYEQYF. The CDR3 DNA is TGCAGCGTTGCGGGGGGTGCCTACGAGCAGTACTTC.

V gene TRBV19 combines with J gene TRBJ2-1, with unresolved D. The CDR3 loop spans 12 amino acids. Trimming stripped 9 bases from V and 2 bases from J, with 8 bases between. Germline V CDR1 and CDR2: LNHDA, SQIVND (reference sequence). The CDR3 bases are TGTGCCAGCGCACAGACCTACAATGAGCAGTTCTTC. This sequence encodes CASAQTYNEQFF.

The chain has TRBV19 and TRBJ1-2, with D tentatively TRBD1 (5 bases). Germline V gene sequence: CDR1 LNHDA, CDR2 SQIVND (reference sequence). The CDR3 has 14 residues. V lost 1 base to trimming and J lost 4 bases, with 10 bases between them. In nucleotides, the CDR3 is TGTGCCAGTAGTATAGTCCGACAGAGCTATGGCTACACCTTC. It specifies CASSIVRQSYGYTF.

The V gene is TRBV7-2, the J gene TRBJ2-3; 8 bases are a match to TRBD2. Per the germline V gene, CDR1 is SGHTA and CDR2 is FQGNSA. CDR3 length: 15 residues. Trimming cost V 4 bases and J 4 bases; bases outside gene matches: 7. CDR3 residues: CASSSQRGRADTQYF. As DNA, the CDR3 is TGTGCCAGCAGCTCCCAGCGGGGGCGCGCAGATACGCAGTATTTT.

J is TRBJ1-2 and V is TRBV12-3 or TRBV12-4; D possibly corresponds to TRBD1 (6 bases). The CDR3 has 12 residues. V was clipped by 5 bases and J by 8 bases, with 12 bases between them. This chain's CDR3 is CASSPTGLGYTF. The DNA of the CDR3 is TGTGCCAGCAGTCCCACAGGGTTAGGCTACACCTTC.

The V gene is TRBV2, the J gene TRBJ1-1, with D unclear. Trimming took 3 bases from V and 5 from J, leaving 7 bases between them. CDR1 is SNHLY and CDR2 is FYNNEI in the germline V gene. CDR3 size: 12 residues. Here the CDR3 reads CASSEERTEAFF. As DNA, the CDR3 is TGTGCCAGCAGTGAGGAGAGGACTGAAGCTTTCTTT.

The chain joins TRBV11-3 to TRBJ2-2, with 9 bases identical to TRBD1. Germline CDR1 SGHNT, CDR2 YENEEA. The CDR3 length is 15 residues. Trimming at V came to 6 bases and at J to 3 bases, leaving 5 bases not matched to a gene. DNA of the CDR3: TGTGCCAGCAGTGGGGACAGGGAGGACACCGGGGAGCTGTTTTTT. Protein product: CASSGDREDTGELFF.

A few counts support this clone. The rearrangement uses TRBV27 and TRBJ1-6, with D possibly being TRBD1 (5 bases). Germline V gene lookup returns CDR1 MNHEY and CDR2 SMNVEV (reference sequence). CDR3 length: 15 amino acids. V was cut by 4 bases and J by 10 bases, with 17 bases left in between. The DNA for the CDR3 is TGTGCCAGCAGTTCACAGGTGGGGAAGGGATCACCCCTCCACTTT. Its protein is CASSSQVGKGSPLHF.

For the CDR3, the DNA is TGTGCCAGCAGTGACATCCCGGGGGAAAAACTGTTTTTT. As protein: CASSDIPGEKLFF. The chain couples TRBV6-4 to TRBJ1-4, with D unclear. The CDR3 runs to 13 residues. Germline assignment: CDR1 MRHNA and CDR2 SNTAGT. Trimming removed 2 bases from V and 8 bases from J, with 9 bases in between.

The chain employs TRBV16 and TRBJ1-1, with TRBD1 as a possible D gene (5 bases). V lost 4 bases to trimming and J lost 11 bases, with 17 bases between them. Germline V CDR1 and CDR2: KGHSY, FQNENV. The CDR3 runs to 13 residues. The CDR3 sequence is CASSPPNGEGAFF. As DNA, the CDR3 is TGTGCCAGCAGCCCCCCTAACGGGGAGGGGGCTTTCTTT.

This clone was recorded once. V and J are TRBV7-3 and TRBJ1-1, with a tentative D call TRBD1 (6 bases). CDR3 size: 15 residues. The V end lost 0 bases, the J end lost 1 base, and 9 bases lay between the germline ends. Germline lookup yields CDR1 SGHTA and CDR2 FQGTGA. The DNA of the CDR3 is TGTGCCAGCAGCTTAACCTCCAGGGGGAACACTGAAGCTTTCTTT. Its protein is CASSLTSRGNTEAFF. Looking up the rest from reference TRBV7-3 and TRBJ1-1 gives the full variable domain: GAGVSQTPSNKVTEKGKYVELRCDPISGHTALYWYRQSLGQGPEFLIYFQGTGAADDSGLPNDRFFAVRPEGSVSTLKIQRTERGDSAVYLCASSLTSRGNTEAFFGQGTRLTVV.

This chain uses TRBV18 with TRBJ1-1; unclear D gene. The CDR3 is 15 residues long. Germline loops: CDR1 KGHSH, CDR2 LQKENI. V was shortened by 4 bases and J by 2 bases, with 14 bases between the two germline ends. The CDR3, as DNA: TGTGCCAGCTCACGGTCCGGAGCGGGAAACACTGAAGCTTTCTTT. It specifies CASSRSGAGNTEAFF.

V gene TRBV5-1 combines with J gene TRBJ1-6, with a tentative D call TRBD1 (5 bases). The V end lost 3 bases, the J end lost 2 bases, and 9 bases lay between the germline ends. This CDR3 comprises 15 residues. Per the germline V gene, CDR1 is SGHRS and CDR2 is YFSETQ. CDR3 in DNA: TGCGCCAGCAGCTATAGGGGCACCTATAATTCACCCCTCCACTTT. It yields the protein CASSYRGTYNSPLHF.